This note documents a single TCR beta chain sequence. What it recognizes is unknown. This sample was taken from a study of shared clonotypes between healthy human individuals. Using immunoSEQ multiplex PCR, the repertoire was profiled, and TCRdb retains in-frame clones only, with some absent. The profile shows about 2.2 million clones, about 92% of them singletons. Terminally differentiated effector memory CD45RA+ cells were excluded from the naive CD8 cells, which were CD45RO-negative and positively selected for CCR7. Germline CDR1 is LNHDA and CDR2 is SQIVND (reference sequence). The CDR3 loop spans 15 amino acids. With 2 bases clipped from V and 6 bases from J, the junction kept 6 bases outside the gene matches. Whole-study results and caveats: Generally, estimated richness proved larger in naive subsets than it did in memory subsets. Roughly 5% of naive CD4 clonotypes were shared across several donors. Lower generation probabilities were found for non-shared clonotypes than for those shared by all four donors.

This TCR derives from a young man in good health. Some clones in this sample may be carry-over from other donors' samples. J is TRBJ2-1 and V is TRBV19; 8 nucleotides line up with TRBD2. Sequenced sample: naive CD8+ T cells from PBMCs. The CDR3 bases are TGTGCCAGTAGTATAATGGGACTAGACGGCAATGAGCAGTTCTTC. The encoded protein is CASSIMGLDGNEQFF.